The entry below describes one T cell receptor (beta chain). Participant ages covered roughly 18 to 89 years across 25 or so US areas. Researchers sorted participants into cohorts using their self-reported clinical history. V lost 3 bases and J lost 2, with 8 bases in between. CDR1 is MNHEY and CDR2 is SMNVEV in the germline V gene (reference sequence). This CDR3 has 14 residues. This specimen belongs to a study of blood T cell repertoires in COVID-19. For the study at large: T cells, B-cell-depleted T cells, or PBMCs supplied cDNA or gDNA.

Methods used by the authors: Amplification of reference gene primers was used by the study to estimate nucleated cell counts. Clones were read by immunoSEQ multiplex PCR, and TCRdb kept only the in-frame ones, dropping some. From that table come the V and J calls and clone size; the DNA was used to work out D and trimming. This sample has about 480,000 clones; more than 75% occur once, and the top ten carry 1.5% to 2%. Sequencing was done on a sample of PBMCs or T cells enriched from blood (not recorded which). This clonotype originated in a woman in her thirties or forties who had recovered from COVID-19. The rearrangement joins TRBV27 to TRBJ1-5; no reliable D call. This CDR3 reads CASSLLNGNQPQHF. In DNA, the CDR3 is TGTGCCAGCAGTTTGCTAAATGGCAATCAGCCCCAGCATTTT.